These 8 T cell receptor beta chains were sequenced from one sample in a study of OX40 agonist ivuxolimab in advanced cancers. Repertoires were generated with immunoSEQ multiplex PCR, while TCRdb's copy carries only in-frame clones and drops some. The data hold tens of thousands of clones, with 70% to 85% observed a single time. This specimen consisted of CD4+ or CD8+ T cells sorted from blood, obtained in a trial of the OX40 agonist ivuxolimab. The receptors originated from an adult with an advanced solid tumor such as melanoma, head and neck, liver or kidney cancer.

The chain links TRBV6-1 to TRBJ2-7; D tentatively fits TRBD1 or TRBD2 (5 bases each). CDR3 length: 13 residues. V dropped 4 bases and J dropped 4 bases, with 11 bases sitting between them. Germline loops: CDR1 MNHNS, CDR2 SASEGT. The CDR3 coding sequence is TGTGCCAGCAGTGGGCCGGGGCGGTACGAGCAGTACTTC. This encodes CASSGPGRYEQYF.

The chain combines TRBV28 with TRBJ2-3; D might be TRBD2 (6 bases). Per the germline V gene, CDR1 is MDHEN and CDR2 is SYDVKM. This CDR3 region has 15 residues. Trimming shortened V by 8 bases and J by 4 bases, and 19 bases separated the two germline ends. The DNA for the CDR3 is TGTGCCAGCCGCCCTCCCGTTGCGGGACCAGATACGCAGTATTTT. Encoded protein: CASRPPVAGPDTQYF. Supplemented by reference TRBV28 and TRBJ2-3, the full variable domain reads DVKVTQSSRYLVKRTGEKVFLECVQDMDHENMFWYRQDPGLGLRLIYFSYDVKMKEKGDIPEGYSVSREKKERFSLILESASTNQTSMYLCASRPPVAGPDTQYFGPGTRLTVL.

The DNA for the CDR3 is TGTGCCATCAGTGACCCGACTATCAATGAGCAGTTCTTC. This translates into CAISDPTINEQFF. The rearrangement uses TRBV10-3 and TRBJ2-1; the D gene is possibly TRBD2 (5 bases). V was cut by 3 bases and J by 6 bases, with 9 bases left in between. CDR3 length: 13 residues. Germline CDR1 and CDR2: ENHRY and SYGVKD.

The rearrangement links TRBV27 to TRBJ2-1; 8 bases line up with TRBD1. This CDR3 region has 14 residues. Per germline, CDR1 MNHEY and CDR2 SMNVEV (reference sequence). Trimming cost V 8 bases and J 0 bases; bases outside gene matches: 3. CDR3 sequence reads: CASRQGSSYNEQFF. The CDR3 coding sequence is TGTGCCAGCCGACAGGGGTCCTCCTACAATGAGCAGTTCTTC.

This clone was counted between two and nine times. This sequence joins TRBV9 and TRBJ1-4; TRBD1 aligns across 7 bases. This CDR3 has 15 amino acids. With 5 bases clipped from V and 7 bases from J, the junction kept 11 bases outside the gene matches. Looked up from germline, CDR1 is SGDLS and CDR2 is YYNGEE. The chain's CDR3 is CASSPRQGGGEKLFF. The CDR3 bases are TGTGCCAGCAGTCCAAGACAGGGCGGGGGTGAAAAACTGTTTTTT.

The chain joins TRBV7-2 to TRBJ2-7; tentative D call: TRBD2 (6 bases). CDR3 size: 16 residues. The germline V and J ends were trimmed by 1 base and 3 bases, with 16 bases remaining between them. Per germline, CDR1 SGHTA and CDR2 FQGNSA. In DNA, the CDR3 is TGTGCCAGCAGCTTAGTGAGGGCGCGGGACCACTACGAGCAGTACTTC. This codes for CASSLVRARDHYEQYF.

The chain links TRBV30 to TRBJ2-5, with 9 bases that match TRBD1. Germline V gene data show CDR1 as GTSNPN and CDR2 as SVGIG (reference sequence). This CDR3 contains 14 residues. Unmatched junction bases numbered 5, after V lost 5 bases and J lost 1 base. The DNA of the CDR3 is TGTGCCTGGGGGGACAGGGCCCTCCAAGAGACCCAGTACTTC. This translates into CAWGDRALQETQYF.

This clone was detected only once. V and J are TRBV21-1 and TRBJ1-1; the table assigns TRBD1, which was not confirmed against the DNA. TRBV21-1 is classified as a pseudogene. The CDR3 consists of 12 residues. The CDR3 protein is CASRNVKGEAFF. CDR3 DNA: TGTGCCAGCAGAAACGTTAAGGGGGAAGCTTTCTTT.